The source of this T cell receptor (beta chain) is a study of OX40 agonist ivuxolimab in advanced cancers. Study-wide context: Two patients with cutaneous melanoma and one with hepatocellular carcinoma, three in total, showed partial responses. Whole-study findings and limits: In the 0.1 to 3.0 mg/kg range, CD4+ and CD8+ blood T cells had expanded clonally by week 6. Near-lowest levels of clonal expansion characterized partial responders at 0.1-3.0 mg/kg. Relative to CD4+, CD8+ T cells held more expanded clones on average.

Libraries were prepared by immunoSEQ multiplex PCR; TCRdb keeps only in-frame clonotypes and omits some of them. The sample has over 90,000 clones; around 91% are singletons. This clone was seen a single time. The antigen is unknown. The sample consisted of CD4+ or CD8+ T cells sorted from blood, taken in a trial of the OX40 agonist ivuxolimab. This clonotype was sampled from an adult with an advanced solid tumor such as melanoma, head and neck, liver or kidney cancer.

CDR3 in amino acids: CASSWRYRGENTEAFF. The CDR3 nucleotides read TGCGCCAGCAGCTGGAGATACAGGGGCGAGAACACTGAAGCTTTCTTT. The chain joins TRBV5-1 to TRBJ1-1; TRBD1 matches 7 bases. This CDR3 has 16 amino acids. From germline, CDR1 is SGHRS and CDR2 YFSETQ. Trimming took 3 bases from V and 1 from J; bases not matched to a gene: 9.